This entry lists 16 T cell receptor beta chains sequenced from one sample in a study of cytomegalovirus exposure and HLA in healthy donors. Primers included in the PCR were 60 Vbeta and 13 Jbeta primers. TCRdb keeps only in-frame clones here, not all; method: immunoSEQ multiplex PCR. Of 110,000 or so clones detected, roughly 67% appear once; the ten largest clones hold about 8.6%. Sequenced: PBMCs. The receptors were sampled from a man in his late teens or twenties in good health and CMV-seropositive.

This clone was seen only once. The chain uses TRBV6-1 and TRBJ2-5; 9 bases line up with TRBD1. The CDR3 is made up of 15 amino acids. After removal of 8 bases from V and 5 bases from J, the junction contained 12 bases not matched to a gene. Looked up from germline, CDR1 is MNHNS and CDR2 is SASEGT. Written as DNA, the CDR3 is TGTGCCAGCTCCCACGGGGACAGGGCATGGGAGACCCAGTACTTC. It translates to CASSHGDRAWETQYF.

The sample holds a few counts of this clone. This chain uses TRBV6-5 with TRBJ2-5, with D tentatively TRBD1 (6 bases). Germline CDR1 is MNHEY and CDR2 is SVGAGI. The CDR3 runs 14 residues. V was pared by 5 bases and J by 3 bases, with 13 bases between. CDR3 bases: TGTGCCAGCAGTCCCGGACAGATGAAAGAGACCCAGTACTTC. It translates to CASSPGQMKETQYF.

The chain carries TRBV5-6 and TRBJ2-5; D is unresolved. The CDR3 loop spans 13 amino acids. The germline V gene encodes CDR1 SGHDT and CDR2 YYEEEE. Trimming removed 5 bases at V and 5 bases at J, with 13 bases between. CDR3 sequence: CASRSPNVETQYF. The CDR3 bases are TGTGCCAGCAGGTCCCCTAATGTGGAGACCCAGTACTTC.

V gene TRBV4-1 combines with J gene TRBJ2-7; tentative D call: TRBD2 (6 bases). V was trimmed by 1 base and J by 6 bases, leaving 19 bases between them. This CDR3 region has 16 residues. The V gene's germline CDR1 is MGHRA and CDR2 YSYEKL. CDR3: CASSQVRGGTYSEQYF. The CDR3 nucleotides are TGCGCCAGCAGCCAAGTTCGCGGAGGGACCTACTCCGAGCAGTACTTC.

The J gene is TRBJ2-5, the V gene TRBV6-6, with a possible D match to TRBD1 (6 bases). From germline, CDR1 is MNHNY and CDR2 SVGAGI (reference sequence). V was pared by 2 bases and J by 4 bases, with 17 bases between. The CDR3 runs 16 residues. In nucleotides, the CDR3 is TGTGCCAGCAGTTACGTGCTGGGTGGGGGCCGAGAGACCCAGTACTTC. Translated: CASSYVLGGGRETQYF.

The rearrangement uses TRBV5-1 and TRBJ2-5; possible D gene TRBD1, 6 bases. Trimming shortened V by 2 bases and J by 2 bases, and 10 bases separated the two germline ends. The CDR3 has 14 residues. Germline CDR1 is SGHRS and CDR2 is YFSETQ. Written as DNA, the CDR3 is TGCGCCAGCAGCTTTTCCACAGGGCAAGAGACCCAGTACTTC. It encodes CASSFSTGQETQYF.

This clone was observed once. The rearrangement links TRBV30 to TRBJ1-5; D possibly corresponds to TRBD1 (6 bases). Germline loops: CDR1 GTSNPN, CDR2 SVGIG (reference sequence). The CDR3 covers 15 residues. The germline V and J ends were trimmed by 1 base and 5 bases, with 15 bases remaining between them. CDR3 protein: CAWSAGTGSHQPQHF. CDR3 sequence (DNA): TGTGCCTGGAGTGCGGGAACAGGGTCGCATCAGCCCCAGCATTTT.

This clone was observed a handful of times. CDR3 DNA: TGTGCCAGTAGTCCGCGACAGGAGCGGGGCACTGAAGCTTTCTTT. Protein sequence: CASSPRQERGTEAFF. The chain is built from TRBV19 and TRBJ1-1; tentative D call: TRBD1 (6 bases). The CDR3 consists of 15 residues. Per the germline V gene, CDR1 is LNHDA and CDR2 is SQIVND (reference sequence). V shed 5 bases and J shed 4 bases, with 17 bases lying between them.

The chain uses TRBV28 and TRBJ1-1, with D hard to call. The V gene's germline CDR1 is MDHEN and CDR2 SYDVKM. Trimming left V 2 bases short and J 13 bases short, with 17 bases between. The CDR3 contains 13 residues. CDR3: CASSLPPPTEGFF. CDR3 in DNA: TGTGCCAGCAGTTTACCCCCCCCCACAGAGGGTTTCTTT.

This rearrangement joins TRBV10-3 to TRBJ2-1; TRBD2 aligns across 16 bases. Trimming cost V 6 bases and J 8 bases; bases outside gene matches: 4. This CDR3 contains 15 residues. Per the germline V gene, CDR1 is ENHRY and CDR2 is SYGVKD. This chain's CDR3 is CAIRGLAGGGHEQFF. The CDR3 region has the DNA TGTGCCATCAGGGGACTAGCGGGGGGGGGTCATGAGCAGTTCTTC.

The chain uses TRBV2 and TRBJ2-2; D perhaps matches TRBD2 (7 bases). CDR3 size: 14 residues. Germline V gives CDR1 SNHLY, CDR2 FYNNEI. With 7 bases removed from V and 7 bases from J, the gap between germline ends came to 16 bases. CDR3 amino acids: CASIGAGAIGELFF. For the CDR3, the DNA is TGTGCCAGCATCGGGGCGGGGGCGATCGGGGAGCTGTTTTTT.

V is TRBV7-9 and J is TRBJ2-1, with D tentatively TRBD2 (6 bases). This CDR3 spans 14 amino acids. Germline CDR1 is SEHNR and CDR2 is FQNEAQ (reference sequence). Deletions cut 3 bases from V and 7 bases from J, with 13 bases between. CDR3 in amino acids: CASSFRAEGNEQFF. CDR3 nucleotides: TGTGCCAGCAGCTTCAGGGCGGAGGGGAATGAGCAGTTCTTC.

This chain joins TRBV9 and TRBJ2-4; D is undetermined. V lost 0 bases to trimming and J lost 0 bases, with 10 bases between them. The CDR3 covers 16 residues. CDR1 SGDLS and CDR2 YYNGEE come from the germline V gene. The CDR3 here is CASSVAGQLAKNIQYF. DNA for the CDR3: TGTGCCAGCAGCGTAGCCGGTCAACTAGCCAAAAACATTCAGTACTTC.

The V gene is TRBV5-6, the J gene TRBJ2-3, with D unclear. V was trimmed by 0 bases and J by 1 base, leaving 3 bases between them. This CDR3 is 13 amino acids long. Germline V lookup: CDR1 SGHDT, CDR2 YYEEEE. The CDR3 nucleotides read TGTGCCAGCAGCTTGGCGGGCACAGATACGCAGTATTTT. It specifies CASSLAGTDTQYF.

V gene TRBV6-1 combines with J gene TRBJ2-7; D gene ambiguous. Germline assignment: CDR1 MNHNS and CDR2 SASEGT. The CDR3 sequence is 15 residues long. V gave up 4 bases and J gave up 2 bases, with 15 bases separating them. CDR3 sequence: CASSVNGEATYEQYV. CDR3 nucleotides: TGTGCCAGCAGTGTTAACGGAGAAGCCACCTACGAGCAGTACGTC.

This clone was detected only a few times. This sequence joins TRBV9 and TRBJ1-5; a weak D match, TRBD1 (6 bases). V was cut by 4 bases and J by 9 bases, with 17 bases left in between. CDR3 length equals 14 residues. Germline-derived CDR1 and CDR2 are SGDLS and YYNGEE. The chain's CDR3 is CASSPGPGEWPQHF. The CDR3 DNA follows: TGTGCCAGCAGCCCCGGGCCAGGGGAATGGCCCCAGCATTTT.